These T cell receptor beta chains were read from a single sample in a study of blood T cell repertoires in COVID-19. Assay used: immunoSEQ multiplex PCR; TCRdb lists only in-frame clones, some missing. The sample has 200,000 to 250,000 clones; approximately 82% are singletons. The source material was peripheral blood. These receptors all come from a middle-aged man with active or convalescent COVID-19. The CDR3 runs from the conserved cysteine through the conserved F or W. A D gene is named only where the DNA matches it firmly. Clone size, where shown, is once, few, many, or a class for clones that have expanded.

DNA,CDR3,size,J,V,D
TGTGCCAGCAGCTGGGGGACTCCGCGGGAGGGCCAGACCCAGTACTTC,CASSWGTPREGQTQYF,-,TRBJ2-5,TRBV7-9,TRBD2
TGCGCCAGCAGCTTAAACGGCGGTTCTCCTTCCTACGAGCAGTACTTC,CASSLNGGSPSYEQYF,-,TRBJ2-7,TRBV5-1,-
TGTGCCAGCAGCTCGGGACAGGGGCTCTCTGGGGCCAACGTCCTGACTTTC,CASSSGQGLSGANVLTF,-,TRBJ2-6,TRBV5-4,TRBD1
TGTGCCAGCAGCCCCGGGAAGACCTACGAGCAGTACTTC,CASSPGKTYEQYF,few,TRBJ2-7,TRBV7-2,-
TGTGCCAGCAGCCCCAGGGACAGCTTGAACACTGAAGCTTTCTTT,CASSPRDSLNTEAFF,-,TRBJ1-1,TRBV5-8,TRBD1
TGCGCCAGCAGCCCGACTAGCGGGAGTTATGAGCAGTTCTTC,CASSPTSGSYEQFF,-,TRBJ2-1,TRBV4-1,TRBD2
TGTGCCAGCAGTTACTCTACTGCGAACACCGGGGAGCTGTTTTTT,CASSYSTANTGELFF,-,TRBJ2-2,TRBV6-5,-
TGTGCCAGCAGTGCCAGCCGGGGAACTGGAAACACCATATATTTT,CASSASRGTGNTIYF,-,TRBJ1-3,TRBV2,-
TGCGCCAGCAGCGCCGGGACAGGGGGCGGTCAGCCCCAGCATTTT,CASSAGTGGGQPQHF,-,TRBJ1-5,TRBV5-1,TRBD1
TGTGCCAGCAGCTCTATCGCGTTCCGGGACAGCGAAGCTTTCTTT,CASSSIAFRDSEAFF,-,TRBJ1-1,TRBV11-2,TRBD1
TGTGCCAGTAGTATAGATCGGGAGGGCAATGAGCAGTTCTTC,CASSIDREGNEQFF,-,TRBJ2-1,TRBV19,TRBD2
TGTGCCAGCAGTGAATCTAGCGGGAGTACAGATACGCAGTATTTT,CASSESSGSTDTQYF,few,TRBJ2-3,TRBV6-1,TRBD2
TGCGCCAGCAGCCGGGACAGGGGTGATCACGAGCAGTACTTC,CASSRDRGDHEQYF,-,TRBJ2-7,TRBV4-1,TRBD1
TGCGCCAGCAGCTTCGGTGGGGCCCGGGATGGCTACACCTTC,CASSFGGARDGYTF,-,TRBJ1-2,TRBV5-1,-
TGTGCCAGCAGCTTAGCAACGGGGGTAGGCACTGAAGCTTTCTTT,CASSLATGVGTEAFF,few,TRBJ1-1,TRBV7-9,-
TGTGCCAGCAGCGGCGGGACGGCGAACTATGGCTACACCTTC,CASSGGTANYGYTF,-,TRBJ1-2,TRBV7-9,-
TGTGCCAGTAGGATGACAGGGGTAGGAGGGGAACTGTTTTTT,CASRMTGVGGELFF,-,TRBJ1-4,TRBV19,TRBD1
TGTGCCAGCAGCAGCTTACACTATCCCAATGAGCAGTTCTTC,CASSSLHYPNEQFF,-,TRBJ2-1,TRBV11-2,-
TGTGCCAGCAACCAAAACGGGGGCACTGAAGCTTTCTTT,CASNQNGGTEAFF,few,TRBJ1-1,TRBV7-2,-
TGTGCCACCAGCATACAGGGGGAACAGCCCCAGCATTTT,CATSIQGEQPQHF,-,TRBJ1-5,TRBV15,TRBD1
TGTGCCAGCAGCATGCAGGGGGCAGGGGGCACTGAAGCTTTCTTT,CASSMQGAGGTEAFF,-,TRBJ1-1,TRBV7-8,TRBD1
TGTGCCAGTGCGGACAGGAGCTCTGGAAACACCATATATTTT,CASADRSSGNTIYF,once,TRBJ1-3,TRBV6-5,TRBD1
TGCGCCAGCAGCTTAGGACAGGGAATAGGGGAAAAACTGTTTTTT,CASSLGQGIGEKLFF,-,TRBJ1-4,TRBV5-1,TRBD1
TGCGCCAGCAGCCAAGATGTGAGGACTAGCGAGTCGCAGTATTTT,CASSQDVRTSESQYF,-,TRBJ2-3,TRBV4-3,TRBD2
TGTGCCAGCAGCTTAGGGGCTGCAATGGGTCAGCCCCAGCATTTT,CASSLGAAMGQPQHF,-,TRBJ1-5,TRBV11-2,-
TGTGCCACCGTGACAGGCGGGGGCCTCTACAATGAGCAGTTCTTC,CATVTGGGLYNEQFF,-,TRBJ2-1,TRBV27,-
TGTGCCAGCAGCGCCAGCGGGGGATTGAAGACCCAGTACTTC,CASSASGGLKTQYF,-,TRBJ2-5,TRBV5-4,TRBD2
TGCGCCAGCAGCCCGGCACCGGGGACAGGGCGGGAGACCCAGTACTTC,CASSPAPGTGRETQYF,-,TRBJ2-5,TRBV4-3,TRBD1
TGTGCCAGCAGCGTTGCAGGACAAAACACTGAAGCTTTCTTT,CASSVAGQNTEAFF,-,TRBJ1-1,TRBV9,-